The entry that follows covers one T cell receptor (beta chain) sequence. Its antigen is not known. cDNA libraries for TRB were generated by 5' RACE incorporating UMI labels. TCRdb processed the 5' RACE reads again and assigns one entry to each CDR3 protein, with no DNA. In all, the sample yields 75,000 to 100,000 distinct CDR3 sequences. CD45RO-CCR7+CD27+CD95- was the phenotype of naive CD8+ T cells. The entry originates in a study of CXCR3-negative and CXCR3-positive naive CD8 T cells. The study's findings and limits: CXCR3-negative naive cells had less hydrophobic TRB CDR3s than did CXCR3-positive naive cells.

The CDR3 runs 13 residues. The germline gives CDR1 PRHDT, CDR2 FYEKMQ (reference sequence). The origin of this receptor is a human donor in good health. Some clones in this sample may be carry-over from other donors' samples. Source material: naive CXCR3+ CD8+ T cells from blood. Subset defined: CD45RO-CCR7+CD27+CD95- naive CD8+ T cells expressing CXCR3 (TNR3+). V usage is TRBV13 and J usage is TRBJ1-5; the D gene TCRdb calls, TRBD1, cannot be checked with no DNA. The CDR3 loop reads CASSPGFSQPQHF.